A single sample is the source of the 5 T cell receptor beta chains below, sequenced in a study of tumor-infiltrating lymphocytes in primary liver carcinoma. Using a constant-region primer together with ProtoScript II reverse transcriptase, TCR beta cDNA was made from about 490 ng of total RNA. Three nested multiplex PCR rounds of slightly modified ARM-PCR generated TCR beta libraries. The first two PCR rounds used TRBV1-TRBV30 primers with a Cbeta primer, 10 cycles each. MiXCR, applied by TCRdb to the multiplex PCR reads, yields one record per CDR3 protein. This table has 250,000 to 400,000 distinct CDR3 sequences, 60% to 80% appearing once. The authors took blood RNA from unsorted whole blood and also extracted germline DNA. Sequencing input: peripheral blood. Receptors originate from a man aged 40-50 years with primary liver carcinoma and hepatitis B virus infection.

As for this clonotype: At one of its ends the junction is not consistent with the germline gene, which may arise from a read error. This rearrangement joins TRBV11-2 to TRBJ2-1; perhaps TRBD2 as D (5 bases). The CDR3 has 15 residues. Germline-derived CDR1 and CDR2 are SGHAT and FQNNGV. The CDR3 region is CASSLDGIGRNEHFF. DNA for the CDR3: TGTGCCAGCAGCTTGGATGGTATTGGGAGAAATGAGCACTTCTTC.

In regard to this clonotype: The conserved phenylalanine or tryptophan is not found at the CDR3 terminus, so this likely reflects a read error. J is TRBJ2-1 and V is TRBV6-5; D gene uncertain. Germline loops: CDR1 MNHEY, CDR2 SVGAGI. The CDR3 runs 13 residues. The CDR3 bases are TGTGCAAGTCGACGAAACTCATACAATGAGCAGTTCCTC. Translation: CASRRNSYNEQFL.

To note about this clonotype: This is likely a read error, given that the CDR3 carries no conserved phenylalanine or tryptophan at its end. The V gene is TRBV7-9, the J gene TRBJ1-4; 7 bases are shared with TRBD1. Germline V gives CDR1 SEHNR, CDR2 FQNEAQ (reference sequence). The CDR3 extends over 13 amino acids. The CDR3: CASEGARREKLFY. As DNA, the CDR3 is TGTGCTTCCGAGGGGGCTAGAAGAGAAAAACTGTTTTAT.

This clonotype occurred many times. This sequence joins TRBV11-2 and TRBJ2-5, with 8 bases lining up with TRBD2. The CDR3 extends over 14 amino acids. With V trimmed by 3 bases and J by 5 bases, 5 bases remained unmatched. The germline CDR1 and CDR2 sequences are SGHAT and FQNNGV. In DNA form, the CDR3 reads TGTGCCAGCAGCTTTCAGGCGGGGGGTGAGACCCAGTACTTC. This codes for CASSFQAGGETQYF.

About this clonotype: Possible read error: a much larger clone is one base away. The chain employs TRBV6-1 and TRBJ2-5, with D perhaps TRBD1 (6 bases). The germline gives CDR1 MNHNS, CDR2 SASEGT. This CDR3 has 16 amino acids. The V gene lost 7 bases and the J gene lost 0 bases, with 18 bases spanning the gap. The CDR3 DNA follows: TGTGCCAGCACCTCAACCGGGACAACAAACCAAGAGACCCAGTACTTC. Translation gives CASTSTGTTNQETQYF.